This T cell receptor (beta chain) was sequenced in a study of T cells in localized non-small cell lung cancer. This clone was recorded only once. There are 15 residues in the CDR3. Germline V gene lookup returns CDR1 LNHDA and CDR2 SQIVND (reference sequence). V shed 2 bases and J shed 2 bases, with 10 bases lying between them. The repertoire was sequenced with immunoSEQ multiplex PCR; TCRdb's copy has only in-frame clones and lacks some. The data show approximately 100,000 clones, more than 75% seen once. The rearrangement uses TRBV19 and TRBJ2-1; D is ambiguous. This TCR came from a woman aged 40-69 years with stage II squamous cell lung carcinoma. This material consisted of PBMCs, taken before any cancer treatment. CDR3 amino acids: CASSIWVEPYNEQFF. CDR3 nucleotide sequence: TGTGCCAGTAGTATATGGGTGGAACCCTACAATGAGCAGTTCTTC.